One and the same sample provided the 20 T cell receptor beta chains below, sequenced in a study of breast tumors, draining lymph nodes, adjacent tissues. A single record per CDR3 protein comes from TCRdb applying MiXCR to the multiplex PCR reads. The sample lists about 12,000 distinct CDR3 sequences, roughly 35% occurring once. Sequenced sample: breast tumor tissue. The origin of the receptors is a female donor with breast cancer. Some clones in this sample may be carry-over from other donors' samples.

The chain carries TRBV7-9 and TRBJ2-7; 8 bases line up with TRBD2. Losses at the gene ends were 4 bases for V and 5 bases for J; bases not matched to a gene: 7. Germline lookup yields CDR1 SEHNR and CDR2 FQNEAQ (reference sequence). The CDR3 length is 14 residues. The chain's CDR3 is CASSSQSGSNEQYF. The CDR3 DNA reads TGTGCCAGCAGCTCCCAAAGCGGGAGTAACGAGCAGTACTTC.

This clonotype was detected many times. J is TRBJ1-2 and V is TRBV6-2 or TRBV6-3; TRBD1 aligns across 9 bases. The CDR3 is made up of 17 amino acids. Per germline, CDR1 MNHEY and CDR2 SVGEGT. The junction had 9 bases not matched to a gene; V was cut back by 2 bases and J by 2 bases. The CDR3 region is CASSYPPGTGTNYGYTF. The CDR3, as DNA: TGTGCCAGCAGTTACCCCCCCGGGACAGGGACGAACTATGGCTACACCTTC.

This sequence joins TRBV9 and TRBJ1-2, with 8 nucleotides matching TRBD1. Looked up from germline, CDR1 is SGDLS and CDR2 is YYNGEE. Unmatched junction bases numbered 5, after V lost 3 bases and J lost 4 bases. This CDR3 spans 14 amino acids. The CDR3 coding sequence is TGTGCCAGCAGCGGACAGGGACAGGTCTATGGCTACACCTTC. As protein: CASSGQGQVYGYTF.

This clonotype was picked up many times. It may be a read error: a sequence one base away is much more abundant. J is TRBJ2-3 and V is TRBV6-1, with 9 bases aligning to TRBD1. Germline V lookup: CDR1 MNHNS, CDR2 SASEGT. The CDR3 has 16 amino acids. CDR3 bases: TGTGCCAGCAGTGAAGCTCCGGGACAGGGCACAGGTACGCAGTATTTT. Amino acids: CASSEAPGQGTGTQYF.

In regard to this clonotype: Germline is not matched at one junction end, which may reflect a read error. The V gene is TRBV5-5, the J gene TRBJ2-3; 12 bases match TRBD2. The CDR3 totals 17 residues. Germline assignment: CDR1 SGHKS and CDR2 YYEKEE (reference sequence). CDR3 sequence (DNA): TGTGCCAGCAGCTTGGGACGCTGGACTAGCGGGACAGATACGCGGTATTTT. It codes for CASSLGRWTSGTDTRYF.

This clonotype appeared a single time. The chain couples TRBV20-1 to TRBJ2-7; D gene unclear. This CDR3 is built from 13 residues. Deletions cut 0 bases from V and 10 bases from J, with 16 bases between. The germline V gene encodes CDR1 DFQATT and CDR2 SNEGSKA (reference sequence). Written as DNA, the CDR3 is TGCAGTGCTAGAGAATCTAACTCCTGCGAACAGTACTTC. Its protein product is CSARESNSCEQYF.

This clonotype is termed medium-sized. The chain is built from TRBV10-3 and TRBJ2-5; 7 nucleotides agree with TRBD1. Germline V gene lookup returns CDR1 ENHRY and CDR2 SYGVKD. The CDR3 has 14 amino acids. The J segment lost 3 bases and the V segment lost 2 bases, leaving 3 bases of the junction unmatched. CDR3: CAISEAGTEETQYF. Written as DNA, the CDR3 is TGTGCCATCAGTGAGGCCGGGACAGAAGAGACCCAGTACTTC.

The CDR3 nucleotides are TGTGCCAGCAGTCCATCTGACCTAGCGGGATTCTTTTCTAGCACAGATACGCAGTATTTT. This translates into CASSPSDLAGFFSSTDTQYF. This sequence joins TRBV14 and TRBJ2-3; TRBD2 aligns across 9 bases. The length of the CDR3 is 20 residues. V shed 6 bases, J shed 0 bases, and the junction held 19 bases outside the gene matches. CDR1 is SGHDN, CDR2 FVKESK, per germline.

The chain combines TRBV25-1 with TRBJ2-1, with TRBD1 identical over 11 bases. The CDR3 is 17 amino acids. Germline V gene data show CDR1 as MGHDK and CDR2 as SYGVNS. Trimming removed 3 bases from V and 8 bases from J; junction bases left unmatched: 12. The CDR3 here is CASSDQAPGQGVYEQFF. CDR3 bases: TGTGCCAGCAGTGATCAGGCGCCGGGACAGGGGGTCTATGAGCAGTTCTTC.

The chain carries TRBV5-1 and TRBJ1-6, with D possibly TRBD1 on 5 matching bases. CDR3 length equals 15 residues. Trimming pared 5 bases from V and 5 bases from J, leaving 14 bases between. Germline CDR1 and CDR2: SGHRS and YFSETQ. The CDR3 here is CASRPVTGDNSPLHF. The CDR3 DNA reads as TGCGCCAGCAGACCCGTCACAGGAGATAATTCACCCCTCCACTTT.

This clonotype was counted at least ten times. The rearrangement links TRBV7-2 to TRBJ2-3; TRBD2 matches 8 bases. CDR3 length equals 15 residues. The germline V gene has CDR1 SGHTA and CDR2 FQGNSA. Trimming took 1 base from V and 6 from J; bases not matched to a gene: 6. CDR3 coding DNA: TGTGCCAGCAGCTTAGTTTGGCTAGCGGGTGATACGCAGTATTTT. Translation: CASSLVWLAGDTQYF.

About this clonotype: At one boundary the junction diverges from the germline segment, which might be a read error. The CDR3 nucleotides are TGCGCCAGCAGGGAACCGAGACAGGGTCCGATCAACGGGCAGTACTTC. This encodes CASREPRQGPINGQYF. The gene calls are TRBV2 and TRBJ2-7; 7 bases are a match to TRBD1. The CDR3 has 16 amino acids. From germline, CDR1 is SNHLY and CDR2 FYNNEI.

A word on this clonotype: One end of the junction fails to match germline, which may point to a read error. The chain combines TRBV5-1 with TRBJ1-3; D gene uncertain. CDR3 length: 15 amino acids. CDR1 is SGHRS, CDR2 YFSETQ, per germline. CDR3 residues: CAGSLASRPGNTIYF. CDR3 bases: TGCGCCGGCAGCTTGGCGTCAAGACCTGGAAACACCATATATTTT.

This clonotype showed up many times. The chain uses TRBV6-1 and TRBJ1-5; weak D call: TRBD1 (5 bases). From germline, CDR1 is MNHNS and CDR2 SASEGT. The CDR3 has 15 amino acids. V was pared by 5 bases and J by 3 bases, with 14 bases between. The DNA for the CDR3 is TGTGCCAGCAGTCCTACAGGTGAGAACAATCAGCCCCAGCATTTT. Its translation is CASSPTGENNQPQHF.

The genes are TRBV10-3 and TRBJ2-7; 7 positions match TRBD1. Germline V gene sequence: CDR1 ENHRY, CDR2 SYGVKD. The CDR3 runs 14 residues. Trimming took 0 bases from V and 5 from J; bases not matched to a gene: 4. The CDR3 sequence: CAISESTGDNEQYF. In DNA, the CDR3 is TGTGCCATCAGTGAGTCAACAGGGGACAACGAGCAGTACTTC.

This clonotype has a count of ten or more. The rearrangement links TRBV29-1 to TRBJ1-4; D gene uncertain. This CDR3 comprises 11 residues. Germline V gives CDR1 SQVTM, CDR2 ANQGSEA. Trimming left V 5 bases short and J 5 bases short, with 6 bases between. The CDR3 spells CSVRGNEKLFF. The CDR3 DNA reads TGCAGCGTTCGGGGAAATGAAAAACTGTTTTTT. The variable domain in full, completed from reference TRBV29-1 and TRBJ1-4, reads SAVISQKPSRDICQRGTSLTIQCQVDSQVTMMFWYRQQPGQSLTLIATANQGSEATYESGFVIDKFPISRPNLTFSTLTVSNMSPEDSSIYLCSVRGNEKLFFGSGTQLSVL.

The sample holds one count of this clonotype. The junction differs from germline at one of its ends, possibly a read error. The chain combines TRBV7-3 with TRBJ2-5; D remains ambiguous. This CDR3 is built from 14 residues. The germline V gene has CDR1 SGHTA and CDR2 FQGTGA. The CDR3 protein is CASDPVRTAETQCF. The CDR3 DNA is TGTGCCAGCGACCCAGTTCGTACCGCCGAGACCCAATGCTTC. The whole variable domain, remainder taken from reference TRBV7-3 and TRBJ2-5, is GAGVSQTPSNKVTEKGKYVELRCDPISGHTALYWYRQSLGQGPEFLIYFQGTGAADDSGLPNDRFFAVRPEGSVSTLKIQRTERGDSAVYLCASDPVRTAETQCFGPGTRLLVL.

By share of the sample, this clonotype is large. The chain couples TRBV7-6 to TRBJ2-5; tentative D call: TRBD2 (5 bases). In germline, CDR1 is SGHVS, CDR2 FNYEAQ. Trimming cost V 2 bases and J 5 bases, with 12 bases left between them. The CDR3 runs to 14 residues. CDR3 in amino acids: CASSLMTGVETQYF. CDR3 DNA: TGTGCCAGCAGCTTAATGACCGGGGTGGAGACCCAGTACTTC. The variable domain in full, completed from reference TRBV7-6 and TRBJ2-5, reads GAGVSQSPRYKVTKRGQDVALRCDPISGHVSLYWYRQALGQGPEFLTYFNYEAQQDKSGLPNDRFSAERPEGSISTLTIQRTEQRDSAMYRCASSLMTGVETQYFGPGTRLLVL.

In its sample, this clonotype ranks as medium-sized. This chain joins TRBV20-1 and TRBJ2-7, with D maybe TRBD1 (6 bases). CDR1 is DFQATT and CDR2 is SNEGSKA in the germline V gene (reference sequence). The CDR3 extends over 14 amino acids. Trimming cost V 5 bases and J 0 bases, with 14 bases left between them. The CDR3 bases are TGCAGTGCTGCTGGGACATTGAGCTCCTACGAGCAGTACTTC. Residues: CSAAGTLSSYEQYF.

This rearrangement joins TRBV12-3 or TRBV12-4 to TRBJ2-5; 9 bases are shared with TRBD2. The CDR3 loop spans 14 amino acids. Trimming cost V 5 bases and J 3 bases; bases outside gene matches: 4. CDR3 region: CASSPGLAKETQYF. In DNA, the CDR3 is TGTGCCAGCAGTCCGGGACTAGCAAAAGAGACCCAGTACTTC.